This TCR beta chain was recovered during a study of T cell responses to AZD1222 COVID-19 vaccine. About the research overall: The analysis combined second doses at about 4 or about 12 weeks. Study-wide findings and caveats: Just 5 or 6 AZD1222 recipients tested seropositive at baseline. Possibly, clonal diversity was underestimated; donors were largely white British and included more females. Dominant at 160-218 and 743-854, vaccine-associated CD4 TCRs also spanned spike.

A word on this clone: Its target is unknown.

Germline V gene lookup returns CDR1 LGHNT and CDR2 FRNRAP. V was shortened by 2 bases and J by 5 bases, with 10 bases between the two germline ends. The CDR3 spans 14 residues. Data came from immunoSEQ multiplex PCR; TCRdb stores just in-frame clones and leaves some out. The data show 140,000 to 150,000 clones, 85% to 95% seen once. Sequenced here: peripheral blood, sampled on day 0 of AZD1222 vaccination. The chain employs TRBV12-5 and TRBJ2-1; D gene ambiguous. The TCR sequence derives from an adult in good health. The CDR3 spells CASGLPPGHNEQFF. The DNA for the CDR3 is TGTGCTAGTGGTTTGCCCCCGGGTCACAATGAGCAGTTCTTC.